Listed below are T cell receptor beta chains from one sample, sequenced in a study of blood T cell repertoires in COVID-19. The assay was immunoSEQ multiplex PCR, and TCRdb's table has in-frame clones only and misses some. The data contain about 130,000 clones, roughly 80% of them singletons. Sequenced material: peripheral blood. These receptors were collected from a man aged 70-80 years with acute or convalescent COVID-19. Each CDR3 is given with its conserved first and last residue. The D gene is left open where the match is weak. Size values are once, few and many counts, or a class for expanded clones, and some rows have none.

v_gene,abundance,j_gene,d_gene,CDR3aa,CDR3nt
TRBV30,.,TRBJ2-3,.,CAWSPLYRGGTDTQYF,TGTGCCTGGAGTCCCTTGTACAGGGGGGGAACAGATACGCAGTATTTT
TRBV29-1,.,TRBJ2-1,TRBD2,CSVESSQRGLFNEQFF,TGCAGCGTTGAATCGTCCCAGCGGGGGCTTTTCAATGAGCAGTTCTTC
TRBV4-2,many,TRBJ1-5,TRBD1,CASSQDLTGGEPQHF,TGTGCCAGCAGCCAAGATCTGACAGGGGGTGAGCCCCAGCATTTT
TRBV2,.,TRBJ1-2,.,CASSVSGNYGYTF,TGTGCCAGCAGTGTGTCCGGTAACTATGGCTACACCTTC
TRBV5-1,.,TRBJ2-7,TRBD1,CASSPRDRRAYEQYF,TGCGCCAGCAGCCCCCGGGACAGGAGAGCCTACGAGCAGTACTTC
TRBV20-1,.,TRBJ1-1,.,CSAGESWAFF,TGCAGTGCTGGAGAGAGTTGGGCTTTCTTT
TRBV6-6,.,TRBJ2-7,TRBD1,CASSLTGTGDTYEQYF,TGTGCCAGCAGCCTTACCGGGACAGGGGACACCTACGAGCAGTACTTC
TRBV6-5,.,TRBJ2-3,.,CASTLTRGTQYF,TGTGCCAGCACTCTTACCCGAGGAACGCAGTATTTT
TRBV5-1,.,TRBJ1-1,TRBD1,CASRRTGGIVAFF,TGCGCCAGCAGACGGACAGGGGGGATCGTAGCTTTCTTT
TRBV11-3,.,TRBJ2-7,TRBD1,CASSLNPGQGIYEQYF,TGTGCCAGCAGCTTAAACCCCGGACAGGGGATCTACGAGCAGTACTTC
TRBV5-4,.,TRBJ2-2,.,CASRLVGTGELFF,TGTGCCAGCAGACTAGTGGGGACCGGGGAGCTGTTTTTT
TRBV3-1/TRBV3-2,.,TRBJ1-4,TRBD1,CASSHSGQGFEKLFF,TGTGCCAGCAGCCACTCGGGACAGGGTTTCGAAAAACTGTTTTTT
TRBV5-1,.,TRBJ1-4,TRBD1,CASSPGGLREKLFF,TGCGCCAGCAGCCCAGGGGGCTTGAGAGAAAAACTGTTTTTT
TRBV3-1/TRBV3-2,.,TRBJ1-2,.,CASSQGRVRGYGYTF,TGTGCCAGCAGCCAAGGGAGGGTCCGGGGGTATGGCTACACCTTC
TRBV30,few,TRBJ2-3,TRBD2,CAWSRGTSGAVDTQYF,TGTGCCTGGAGTCGGGGGACTAGCGGGGCGGTAGATACGCAGTATTTT
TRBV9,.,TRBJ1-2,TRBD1,CASSPGGDRGVLDYGYTF,TGTGCCAGCAGCCCAGGGGGCGACAGGGGCGTATTGGACTATGGCTACACCTTC
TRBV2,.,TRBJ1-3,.,CASSANRLSGNTIYF,TGTGCCAGCAGTGCAAATCGACTATCTGGAAACACCATATATTTT
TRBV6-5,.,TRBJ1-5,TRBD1,CASRQGASANQPQHF,TGTGCCAGCAGGCAGGGGGCATCAGCCAATCAGCCCCAGCATTTT
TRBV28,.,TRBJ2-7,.,CASSRPRRASSYEQYF,TGTGCCAGCAGCCGCCCCCGGAGGGCTAGCTCCTACGAGCAGTACTTC
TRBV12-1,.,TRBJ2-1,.,CASSFARTEGYNEQFF,TGTGCCAGCAGCTTTGCGCGGACAGAGGGCTACAATGAGCAGTTCTTC
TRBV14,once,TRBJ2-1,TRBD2,CASSQQMASGGGYNEQFF,TGTGCCAGCAGCCAACAGATGGCTAGCGGGGGGGGTTACAATGAGCAGTTCTTC
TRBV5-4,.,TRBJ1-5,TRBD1,CASTIRDRGLNQPQHF,TGTGCCAGCACCATCCGGGACAGGGGGCTTAACCAGCCCCAGCATTTT
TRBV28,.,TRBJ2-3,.,CASSLPYTDTQYF,TGTGCCAGCAGTTTACCGTACACAGATACGCAGTATTTT
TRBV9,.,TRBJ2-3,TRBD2,CASSVGGGAADTQYF,TGTGCCAGCAGCGTGGGCGGGGGGGCAGCAGATACGCAGTATTTT
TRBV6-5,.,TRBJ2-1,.,CASTSTQYNEQFF,TGTGCCAGCACCTCGACACAATACAATGAGCAGTTCTTC
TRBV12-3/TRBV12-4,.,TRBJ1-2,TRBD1,CASSFQGAYGYTF,TGTGCCAGCAGCTTTCAGGGGGCCTATGGCTACACCTTC
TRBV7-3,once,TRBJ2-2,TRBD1,CASSLNRGWDTGELFF,TGTGCCAGCAGCTTAAACAGGGGGTGGGACACCGGGGAGCTGTTTTTT
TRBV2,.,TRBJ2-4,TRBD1,CASSGTGVAKNIQYF,TGTGCCAGCAGTGGAACAGGGGTGGCCAAAAACATTCAGTACTTC
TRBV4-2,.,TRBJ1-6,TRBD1,CASSQEGQGGLLLHF,TGTGCCAGCAGCCAGGAAGGACAGGGAGGCCTGCTCCTCCACTTT